This TCR beta chain is drawn from a study of PD-L1 blockade in urothelial cancer. Study-level information: Patients had received 0 to 3 prior chemotherapy regimens. Treatment start was followed by blood analysis at 3 weeks (second dose) and again at 6 weeks.

Clones were sequenced by immunoSEQ multiplex PCR, and TCRdb holds only the in-frame ones, with some missing. The sample carries tens of thousands of clones, roughly 84% recorded once. CDR3 length: 20 residues. Trimming took off 0 bases at V and 0 bases at J, with 21 bases between the two ends. Germline V lookup: CDR1 SGHRS, CDR2 YFSETQ. Described time point: pretreatment peripheral blood. The source of this sequence is a man in his sixties with urothelial cancer. The starting material was PBMCs, obtained around atezolizumab (anti-PD-L1) treatment. V gene TRBV5-1 combines with J gene TRBJ1-4; possible D gene TRBD1, 6 bases. CDR3 sequence: CASSLAGTFLSAPTNEKLFF. The CDR3 nucleotides read TGCGCCAGCAGCTTGGCCGGGACATTCTTATCAGCTCCAACTAATGAAAAACTGTTTTTT.